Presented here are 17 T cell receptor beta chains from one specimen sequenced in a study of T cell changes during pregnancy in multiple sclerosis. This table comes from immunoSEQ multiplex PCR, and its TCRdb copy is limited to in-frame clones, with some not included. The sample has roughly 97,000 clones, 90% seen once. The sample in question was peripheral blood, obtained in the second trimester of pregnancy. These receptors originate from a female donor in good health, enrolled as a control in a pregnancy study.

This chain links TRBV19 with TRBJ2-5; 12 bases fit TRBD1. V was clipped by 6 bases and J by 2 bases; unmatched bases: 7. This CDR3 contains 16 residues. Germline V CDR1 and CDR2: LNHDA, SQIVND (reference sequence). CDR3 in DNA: TGTGCCAGTAGGTTCGGGACAGGGGGCGGTCAAGAGACCCAGTACTTC. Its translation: CASRFGTGGGQETQYF.

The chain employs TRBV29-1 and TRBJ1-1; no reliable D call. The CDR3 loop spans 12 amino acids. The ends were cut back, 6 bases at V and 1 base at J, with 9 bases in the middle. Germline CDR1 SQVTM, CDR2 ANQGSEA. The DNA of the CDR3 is TGCAGCGTCCTTGACACGAACACTGAAGCTTTCTTT. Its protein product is CSVLDTNTEAFF.

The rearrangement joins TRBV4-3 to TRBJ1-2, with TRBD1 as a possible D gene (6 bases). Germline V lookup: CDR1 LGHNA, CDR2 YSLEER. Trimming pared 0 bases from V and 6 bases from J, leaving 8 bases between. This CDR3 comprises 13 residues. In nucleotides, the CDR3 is TGCGCCAGCAGCCAAGACTGGACAGATGGCTACACCTTC. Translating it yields CASSQDWTDGYTF.

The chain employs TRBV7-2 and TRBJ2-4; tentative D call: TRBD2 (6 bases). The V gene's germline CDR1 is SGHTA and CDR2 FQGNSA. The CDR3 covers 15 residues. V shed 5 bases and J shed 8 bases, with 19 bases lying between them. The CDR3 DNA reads TGTGCCAGCAGCCCCCGGGCGGGACGGGTGGACATTCAGTACTTC. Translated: CASSPRAGRVDIQYF.

In DNA form, the CDR3 reads TGTGCCAGCAGTTATTCGGGACAGGGTTTCTACGAGCAGTACTTC. This encodes CASSYSGQGFYEQYF. The chain recombines TRBV28 with TRBJ2-7; 9 bases are a match to TRBD1. CDR1 and CDR2 from the germline V gene are MDHEN and SYDVKM. With 4 bases clipped from V and 3 bases from J, the junction kept 7 bases outside the gene matches. This CDR3 region has 15 residues.

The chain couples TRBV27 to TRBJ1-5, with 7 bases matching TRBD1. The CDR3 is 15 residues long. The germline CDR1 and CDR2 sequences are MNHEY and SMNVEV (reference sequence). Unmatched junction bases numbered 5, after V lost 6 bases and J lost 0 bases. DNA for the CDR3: TGTGCCAGCAGCACGACAGGGTCTAGCAATCAGCCCCAGCATTTT. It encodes CASSTTGSSNQPQHF.

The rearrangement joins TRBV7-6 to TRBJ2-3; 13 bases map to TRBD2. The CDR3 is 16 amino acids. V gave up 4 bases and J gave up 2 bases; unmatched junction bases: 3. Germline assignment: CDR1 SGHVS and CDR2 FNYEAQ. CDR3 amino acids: CASSSTSGRPTDTQYF. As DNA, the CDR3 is TGTGCCAGCAGCTCGACTAGCGGGAGGCCCACAGATACGCAGTATTTT.

The CDR3 protein is CASSPYPRQGETQYF. In DNA form, the CDR3 reads TGTGCCAGCAGTCCATACCCTAGGCAGGGAGAGACCCAGTACTTC. V usage is TRBV27 and J usage is TRBJ2-5, with a tentative D call TRBD1 (5 bases). With 5 bases removed from V and 4 bases from J, the gap between germline ends came to 17 bases. CDR3 size: 15 residues. Germline CDR1 reads MNHEY; CDR2 reads SMNVEV (reference sequence).

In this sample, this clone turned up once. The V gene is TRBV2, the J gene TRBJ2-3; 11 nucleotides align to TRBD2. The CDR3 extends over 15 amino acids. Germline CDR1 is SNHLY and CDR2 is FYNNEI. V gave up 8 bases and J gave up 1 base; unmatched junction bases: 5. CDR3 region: CASSVLAGGTDTQYF. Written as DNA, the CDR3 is TGTGCCAGCTCTGTACTAGCGGGGGGCACAGATACGCAGTATTTT.

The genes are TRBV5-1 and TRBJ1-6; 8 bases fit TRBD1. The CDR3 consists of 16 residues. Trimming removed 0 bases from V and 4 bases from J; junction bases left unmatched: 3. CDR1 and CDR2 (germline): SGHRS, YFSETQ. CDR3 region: CASSLGQGAYNSPLHF. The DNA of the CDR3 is TGCGCCAGCAGCTTGGGTCAGGGGGCGTATAATTCACCCCTCCACTTT.

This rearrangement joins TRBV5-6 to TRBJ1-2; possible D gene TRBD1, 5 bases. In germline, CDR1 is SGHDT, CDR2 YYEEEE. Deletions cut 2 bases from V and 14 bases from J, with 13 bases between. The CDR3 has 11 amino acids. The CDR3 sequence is CASSFRRGSTF. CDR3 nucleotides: TGTGCCAGCAGCTTCAGACGGGGGTCTACCTTC.

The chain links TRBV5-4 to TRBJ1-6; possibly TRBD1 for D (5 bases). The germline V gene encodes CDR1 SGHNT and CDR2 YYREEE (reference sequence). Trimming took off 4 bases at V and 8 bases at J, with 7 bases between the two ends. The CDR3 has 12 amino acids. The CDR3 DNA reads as TGTGCCAGCAGCGCAGGGTATTCACCCCTCCACTTT. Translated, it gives CASSAGYSPLHF.

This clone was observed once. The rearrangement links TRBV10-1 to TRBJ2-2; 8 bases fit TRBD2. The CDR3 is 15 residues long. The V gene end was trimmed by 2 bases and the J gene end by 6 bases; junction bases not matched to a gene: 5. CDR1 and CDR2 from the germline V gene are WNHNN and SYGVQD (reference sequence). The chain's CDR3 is CASSEPSGFPGELFF. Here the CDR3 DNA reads TGCGCCAGCAGTGAGCCTAGCGGGTTCCCCGGGGAGCTGTTTTTT.

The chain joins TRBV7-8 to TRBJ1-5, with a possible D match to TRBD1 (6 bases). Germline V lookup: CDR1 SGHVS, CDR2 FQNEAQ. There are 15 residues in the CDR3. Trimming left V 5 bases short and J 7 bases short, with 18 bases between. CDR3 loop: CASSHPLGGRQPQHF. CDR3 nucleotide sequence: TGTGCCAGCAGCCATCCCTTAGGGGGACGCCAGCCCCAGCATTTT. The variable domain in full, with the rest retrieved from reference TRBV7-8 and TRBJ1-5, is GAGVSQSPRYKVAKRGQDVALRCDPISGHVSLFWYQQALGQGPEFLTYFQNEAQLDKSGLPSDRFFAERPEGSVSTLKIQRTQQEDSAVYLCASSHPLGGRQPQHFGDGTRLSIL.

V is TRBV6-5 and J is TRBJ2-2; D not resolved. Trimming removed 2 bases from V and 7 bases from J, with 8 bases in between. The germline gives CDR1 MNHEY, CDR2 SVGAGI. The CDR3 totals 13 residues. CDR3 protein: CASSYGEGGELFF. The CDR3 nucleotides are TGTGCCAGCAGTTACGGAGAAGGCGGGGAGCTGTTTTTT.

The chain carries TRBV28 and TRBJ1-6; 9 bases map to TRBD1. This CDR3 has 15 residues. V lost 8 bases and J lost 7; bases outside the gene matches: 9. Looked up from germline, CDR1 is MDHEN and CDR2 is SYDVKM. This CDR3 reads CASGNRGLENSPLHF. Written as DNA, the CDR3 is TGTGCCAGCGGAAACAGGGGGCTAGAGAATTCACCCCTCCACTTT.

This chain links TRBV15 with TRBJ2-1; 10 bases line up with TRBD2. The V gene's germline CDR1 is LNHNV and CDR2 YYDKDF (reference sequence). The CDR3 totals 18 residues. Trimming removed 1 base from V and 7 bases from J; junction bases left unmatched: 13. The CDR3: CATSRGTSGGAFYNEQFF. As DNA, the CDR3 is TGTGCCACCAGCAGAGGGACTAGCGGAGGGGCCTTCTATAATGAGCAGTTCTTC.